Here is one T cell receptor (beta chain) with its context. Germline assignment: CDR1 SNHLY and CDR2 FYNNEI. The CDR3 consists of 14 residues. The data derive from a study of monozygotic twins with inflammatory bowel disease. TCRdb reprocessed the 5' RACE reads, keeping one entry per CDR3 protein, no DNA. The sample totals approximately 400,000 distinct CDR3 sequences. The chain carries TRBV2 and TRBJ1-1. The sequence was collected from a human donor with ulcerative colitis or Crohn's disease, or a healthy co-twin of an affected twin (not recorded which). The sequenced sample consisted of blood. This CDR3 is CASEVSGLGTEAFF.